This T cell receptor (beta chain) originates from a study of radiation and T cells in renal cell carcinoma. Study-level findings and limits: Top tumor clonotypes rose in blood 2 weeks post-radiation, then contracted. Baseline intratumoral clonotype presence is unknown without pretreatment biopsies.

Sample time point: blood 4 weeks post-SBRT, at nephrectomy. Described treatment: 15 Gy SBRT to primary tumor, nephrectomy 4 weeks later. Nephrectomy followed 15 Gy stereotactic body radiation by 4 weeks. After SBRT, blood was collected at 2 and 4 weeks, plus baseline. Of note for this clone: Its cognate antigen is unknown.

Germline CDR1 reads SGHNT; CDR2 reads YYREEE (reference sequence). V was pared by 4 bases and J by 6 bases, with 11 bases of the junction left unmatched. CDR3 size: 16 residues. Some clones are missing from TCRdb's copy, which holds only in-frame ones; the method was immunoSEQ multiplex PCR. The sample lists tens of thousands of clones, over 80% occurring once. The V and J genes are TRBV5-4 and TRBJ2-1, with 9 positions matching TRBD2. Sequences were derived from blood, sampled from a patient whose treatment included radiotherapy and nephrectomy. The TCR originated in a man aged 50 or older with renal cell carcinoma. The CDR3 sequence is CASSRDPSGMGNEQFF. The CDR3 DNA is TGTGCCAGCAGCCGAGATCCTAGCGGGATGGGCAATGAGCAGTTCTTC.